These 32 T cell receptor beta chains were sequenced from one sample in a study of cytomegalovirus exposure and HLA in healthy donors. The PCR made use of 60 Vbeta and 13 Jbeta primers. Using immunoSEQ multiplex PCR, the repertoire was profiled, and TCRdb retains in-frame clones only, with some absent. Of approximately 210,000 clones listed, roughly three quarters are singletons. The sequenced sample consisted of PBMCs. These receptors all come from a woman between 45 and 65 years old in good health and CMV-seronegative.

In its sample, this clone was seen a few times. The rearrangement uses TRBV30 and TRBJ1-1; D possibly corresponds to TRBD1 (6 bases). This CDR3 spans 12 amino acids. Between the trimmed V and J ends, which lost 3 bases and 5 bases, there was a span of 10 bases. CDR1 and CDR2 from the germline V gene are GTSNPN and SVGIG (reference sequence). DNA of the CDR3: TGTGCCTGGAGCCACACAGGGACTGAAGCTTTCTTT. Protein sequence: CAWSHTGTEAFF.

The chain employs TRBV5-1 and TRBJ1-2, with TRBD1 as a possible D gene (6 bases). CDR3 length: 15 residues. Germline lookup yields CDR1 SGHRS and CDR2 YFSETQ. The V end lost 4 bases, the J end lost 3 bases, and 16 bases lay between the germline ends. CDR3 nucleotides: TGCGCCAGCAGCGTGGGGGCAGGGATAGACTATGGCTACACCTTC. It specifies CASSVGAGIDYGYTF.

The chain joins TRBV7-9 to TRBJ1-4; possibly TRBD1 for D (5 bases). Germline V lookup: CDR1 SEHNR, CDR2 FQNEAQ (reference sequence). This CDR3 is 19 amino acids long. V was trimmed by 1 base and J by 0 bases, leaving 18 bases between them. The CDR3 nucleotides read TGTGCCAGCAGCTTAGGATCGTTGCCGGGGGTGACAACTAATGAAAAACTGTTTTTT. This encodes CASSLGSLPGVTTNEKLFF.

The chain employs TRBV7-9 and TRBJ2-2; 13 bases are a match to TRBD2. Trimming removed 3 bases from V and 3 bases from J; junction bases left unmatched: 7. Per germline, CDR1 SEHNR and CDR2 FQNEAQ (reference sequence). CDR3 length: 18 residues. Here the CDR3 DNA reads TGTGCCAGCAGCTTCCCCGGGACTAGCGGGGTAGACACCGGGGAGCTGTTTTTT. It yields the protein CASSFPGTSGVDTGELFF.

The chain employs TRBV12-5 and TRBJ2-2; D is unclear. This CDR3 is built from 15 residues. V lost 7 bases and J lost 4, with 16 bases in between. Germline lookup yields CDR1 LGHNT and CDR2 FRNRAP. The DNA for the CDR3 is TGTGCTAGTGTCCTTCACCGTTCCAGCACCGGGGAGCTGTTTTTT. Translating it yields CASVLHRSSTGELFF.

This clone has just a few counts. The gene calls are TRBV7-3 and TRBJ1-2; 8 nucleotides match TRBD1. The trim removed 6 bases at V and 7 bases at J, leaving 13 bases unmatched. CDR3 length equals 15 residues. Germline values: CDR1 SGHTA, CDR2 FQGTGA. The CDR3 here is CASSYDRGQGGGYTF. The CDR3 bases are TGTGCCAGCAGTTATGACAGGGGCCAGGGCGGTGGCTACACCTTC.

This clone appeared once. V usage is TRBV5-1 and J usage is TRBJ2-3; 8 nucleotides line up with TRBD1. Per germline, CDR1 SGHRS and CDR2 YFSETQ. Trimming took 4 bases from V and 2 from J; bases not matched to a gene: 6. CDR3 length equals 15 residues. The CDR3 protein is CASSAPDRVTDTQYF. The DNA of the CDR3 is TGCGCCAGCAGCGCACCGGACAGGGTCACAGATACGCAGTATTTT.

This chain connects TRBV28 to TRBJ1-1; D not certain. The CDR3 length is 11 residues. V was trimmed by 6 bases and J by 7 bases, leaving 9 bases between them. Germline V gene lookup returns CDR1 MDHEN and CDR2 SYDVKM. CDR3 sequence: CASRHRFEAFF. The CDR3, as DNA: TGTGCCAGCAGACACAGATTTGAAGCTTTCTTT. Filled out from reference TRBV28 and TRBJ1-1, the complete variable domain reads DVKVTQSSRYLVKRTGEKVFLECVQDMDHENMFWYRQDPGLGLRLIYFSYDVKMKEKGDIPEGYSVSREKKERFSLILESASTNQTSMYLCASRHRFEAFFGQGTRLTVV.

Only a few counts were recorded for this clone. The CDR3 loop reads CASSLTGARTEAFF. Here the CDR3 DNA reads TGTGCCAGCAGCTTGACAGGGGCTCGGACTGAAGCTTTCTTT. The V call is TRBV7-9, the J call TRBJ1-1; the match to TRBD1 covers 8 bases. The CDR3 runs 14 residues. The germline V gene has CDR1 SEHNR and CDR2 FQNEAQ (reference sequence). V was pared by 3 bases and J by 5 bases, with 5 bases of the junction left unmatched. Full variable domain (remainder filled in from reference TRBV7-9 and TRBJ1-1): DTGVSQNPRHKITKRGQNVTFRCDPISEHNRLYWYRQTLGQGPEFLTYFQNEAQLEKSRLLSDRFSAERPKGSFSTLEIQRTEQGDSAMYLCASSLTGARTEAFFGQGTRLTVV.

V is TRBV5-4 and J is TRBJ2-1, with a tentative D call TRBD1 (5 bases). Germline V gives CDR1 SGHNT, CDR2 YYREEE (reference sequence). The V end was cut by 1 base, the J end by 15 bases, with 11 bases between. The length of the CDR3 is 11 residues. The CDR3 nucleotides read TGTGCCAGCAGCTTGATGACAGAACGGTTCTTC. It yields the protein CASSLMTERFF.

The CDR3 nucleotides read TGTGCCAGCAGCCCACCTAATGCGGGACTAAGGCCTACCTACAATGAGCAGTTCTTC. Translating it yields CASSPPNAGLRPTYNEQFF. The chain couples TRBV7-2 to TRBJ2-1; TRBD2 aligns across 7 bases. Germline trimming cut 5 bases from V and 2 bases from J; bases unmatched to any gene: 18. The V gene's germline CDR1 is SGHTA and CDR2 FQGNSA. This CDR3 has 19 amino acids.

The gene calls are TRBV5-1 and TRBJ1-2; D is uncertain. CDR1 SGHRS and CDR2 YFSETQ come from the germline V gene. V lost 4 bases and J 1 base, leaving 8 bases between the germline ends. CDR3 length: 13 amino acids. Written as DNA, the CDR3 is TGCGCCAGCAGCCTGGGCTATAACTATGGCTACACCTTC. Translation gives CASSLGYNYGYTF.

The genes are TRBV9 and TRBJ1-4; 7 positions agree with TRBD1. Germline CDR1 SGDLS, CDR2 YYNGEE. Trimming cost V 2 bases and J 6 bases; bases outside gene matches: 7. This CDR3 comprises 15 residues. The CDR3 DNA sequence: TGTGCCAGCAGCGTTTCAGGGGGTCTTGATGAAAAACTGTTTTTT. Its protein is CASSVSGGLDEKLFF.

The CDR3 loop reads CSGAGGGETQYF. CDR3 DNA: TGCAGCGGAGCGGGAGGAGGAGAGACCCAGTACTTC. This chain joins TRBV29-1 and TRBJ2-5; 9 bases fit TRBD2. Looked up from germline, CDR1 is SQVTM and CDR2 is ANQGSEA. The trim removed 7 bases at V and 4 bases at J, leaving 4 bases unmatched. The CDR3 consists of 12 residues.

The CDR3 loop is CASLDRLEMNTEAFF. For the CDR3, the DNA is TGTGCCAGTCTCGACAGACTGGAAATGAACACTGAAGCTTTCTTT. The J gene is TRBJ1-1, the V gene TRBV19; weak D call: TRBD1 (5 bases). CDR1 and CDR2 from the germline V gene are LNHDA and SQIVND (reference sequence). The germline V and J ends were trimmed by 8 bases and 0 bases, with 16 bases remaining between them. The length of the CDR3 is 15 residues. The whole variable domain, filled in from reference TRBV19 and TRBJ1-1, reads DGGITQSPKYLFRKEGQNVTLSCEQNLNHDAMYWYRQDPGQGLRLIYYSQIVNDFQKGDIAEGYSVSREKKESFPLTVTSAQKNPTAFYLCASLDRLEMNTEAFFGQGTRLTVV.

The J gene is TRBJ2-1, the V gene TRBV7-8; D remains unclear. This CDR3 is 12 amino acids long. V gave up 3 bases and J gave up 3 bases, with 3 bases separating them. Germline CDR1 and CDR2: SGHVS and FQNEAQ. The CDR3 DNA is TGTGCCAGCAGCTTTAACTACAATGAGCAGTTCTTC. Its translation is CASSFNYNEQFF. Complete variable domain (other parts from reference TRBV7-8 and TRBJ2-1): GAGVSQSPRYKVAKRGQDVALRCDPISGHVSLFWYQQALGQGPEFLTYFQNEAQLDKSGLPSDRFFAERPEGSVSTLKIQRTQQEDSAVYLCASSFNYNEQFFGPGTRLTVL.

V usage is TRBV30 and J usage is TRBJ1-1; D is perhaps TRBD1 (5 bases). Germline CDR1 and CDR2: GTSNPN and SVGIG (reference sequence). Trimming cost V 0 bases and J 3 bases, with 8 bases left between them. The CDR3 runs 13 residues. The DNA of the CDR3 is TGTGCCTGGAGTGTCGGAGGGGACACTGAAGCTTTCTTT. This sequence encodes CAWSVGGDTEAFF.

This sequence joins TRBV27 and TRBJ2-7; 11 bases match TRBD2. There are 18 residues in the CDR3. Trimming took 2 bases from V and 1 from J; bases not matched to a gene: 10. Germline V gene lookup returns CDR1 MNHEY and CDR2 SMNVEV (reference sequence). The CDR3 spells CASSLGIRTSGRSYEQYF. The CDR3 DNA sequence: TGTGCCAGCAGTTTAGGGATTAGAACTAGCGGGAGATCCTACGAGCAGTACTTC.

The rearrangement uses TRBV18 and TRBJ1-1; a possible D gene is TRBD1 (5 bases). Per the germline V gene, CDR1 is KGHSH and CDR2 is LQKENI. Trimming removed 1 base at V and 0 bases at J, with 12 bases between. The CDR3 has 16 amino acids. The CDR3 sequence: CASSPRLSGMNTEAFF. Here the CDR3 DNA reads TGTGCCAGCTCACCACGATTGTCAGGGATGAACACTGAAGCTTTCTTT.

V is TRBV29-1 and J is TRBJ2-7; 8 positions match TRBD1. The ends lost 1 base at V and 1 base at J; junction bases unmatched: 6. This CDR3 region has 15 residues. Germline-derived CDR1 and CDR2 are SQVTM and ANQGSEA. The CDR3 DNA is TGCAGCGTTGAAGTATCAGGGGGCCGTTCCTACGAGCAGTACTTC. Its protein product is CSVEVSGGRSYEQYF.

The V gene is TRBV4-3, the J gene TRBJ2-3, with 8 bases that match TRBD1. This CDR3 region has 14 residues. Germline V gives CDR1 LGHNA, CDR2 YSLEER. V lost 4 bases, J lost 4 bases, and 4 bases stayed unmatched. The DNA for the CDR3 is TGCGCCAGCAGCCTACAGGGGGTCGCAGATACGCAGTATTTT. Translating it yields CASSLQGVADTQYF.

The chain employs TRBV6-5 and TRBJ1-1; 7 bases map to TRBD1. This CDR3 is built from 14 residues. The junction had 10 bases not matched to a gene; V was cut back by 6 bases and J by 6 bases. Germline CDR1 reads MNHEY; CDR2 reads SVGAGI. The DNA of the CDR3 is TGTGCCAGCAGCGCAACCACAGGGGTGGCTGAAGCTTTCTTT. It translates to CASSATTGVAEAFF.

CDR3 coding DNA: TGTGCCAGCAGCTCCAACAGGGGTTCCGACGAGCAGTACTTC. Translated: CASSSNRGSDEQYF. V gene TRBV7-9 combines with J gene TRBJ2-7; 7 positions agree with TRBD1. CDR3 length: 14 residues. Germline V gene data show CDR1 as SEHNR and CDR2 as FQNEAQ (reference sequence). V dropped 4 bases and J dropped 5; count of bases not matched to a gene: 8.

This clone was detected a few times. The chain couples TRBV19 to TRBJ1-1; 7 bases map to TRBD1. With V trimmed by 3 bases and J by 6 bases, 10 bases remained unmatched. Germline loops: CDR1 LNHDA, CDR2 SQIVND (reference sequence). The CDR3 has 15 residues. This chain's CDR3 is CASSILGGPAAEAFF. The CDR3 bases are TGTGCCAGTAGTATTTTAGGGGGCCCGGCAGCTGAAGCTTTCTTT.

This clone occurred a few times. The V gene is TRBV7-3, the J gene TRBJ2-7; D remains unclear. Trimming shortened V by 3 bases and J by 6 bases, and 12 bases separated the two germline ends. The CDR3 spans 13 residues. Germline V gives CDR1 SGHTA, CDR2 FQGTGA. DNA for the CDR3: TGTGCCAGCAGCTTGACCCCGACGGGCGAGCAGTACTTC. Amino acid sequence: CASSLTPTGEQYF.

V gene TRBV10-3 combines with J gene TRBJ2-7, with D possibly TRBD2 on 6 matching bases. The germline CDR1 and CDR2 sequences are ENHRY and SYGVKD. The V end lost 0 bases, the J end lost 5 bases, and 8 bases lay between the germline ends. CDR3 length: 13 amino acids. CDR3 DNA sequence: TGTGCCATCAGTGAGTCGGGGGGTGACGAGCAGTACTTC. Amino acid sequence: CAISESGGDEQYF.

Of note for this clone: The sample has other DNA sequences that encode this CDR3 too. In DNA form, the CDR3 reads TGTGCCAGCAGCTCAAGGGCGACAGCGGGACGTGTATACGAGCAGTACTTC. Translation: CASSSRATAGRVYEQYF. The chain couples TRBV27 to TRBJ2-7; 7 bases match TRBD2. V was pared by 6 bases and J by 4 bases, with 18 bases of the junction left unmatched. CDR3 size: 17 residues. Per germline, CDR1 MNHEY and CDR2 SMNVEV (reference sequence).

CDR3 in DNA: TGTGCCAGCAGGGCCACTAATTCACCCCTCCACTTT. This codes for CASRATNSPLHF. V gene TRBV11-2 combines with J gene TRBJ1-6; no clear D. V dropped 6 bases and J dropped 6 bases, with 6 bases sitting between them. This CDR3 has 12 amino acids. The germline V gene has CDR1 SGHAT and CDR2 FQNNGV.

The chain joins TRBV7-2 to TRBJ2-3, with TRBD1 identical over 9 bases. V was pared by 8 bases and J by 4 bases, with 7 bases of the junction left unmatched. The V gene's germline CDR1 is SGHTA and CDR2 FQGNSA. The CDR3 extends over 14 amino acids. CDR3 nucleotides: TGTGCCAGCGGCCGGGACAGGGTTGCAGATACGCAGTATTTT. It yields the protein CASGRDRVADTQYF.

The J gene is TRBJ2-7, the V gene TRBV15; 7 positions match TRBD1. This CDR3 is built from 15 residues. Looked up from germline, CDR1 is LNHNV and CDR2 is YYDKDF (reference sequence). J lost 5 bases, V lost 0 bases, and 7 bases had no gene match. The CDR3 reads CATSRDYRGSDEQYF. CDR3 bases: TGTGCCACCAGCAGAGATTACAGGGGTAGCGACGAGCAGTACTTC.

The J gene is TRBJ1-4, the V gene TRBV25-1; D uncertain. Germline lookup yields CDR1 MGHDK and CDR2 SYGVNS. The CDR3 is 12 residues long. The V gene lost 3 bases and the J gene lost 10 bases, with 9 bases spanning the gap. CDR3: CASSDLVGKLFF. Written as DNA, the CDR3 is TGTGCCAGCAGTGATCTAGTTGGAAAACTGTTTTTT.

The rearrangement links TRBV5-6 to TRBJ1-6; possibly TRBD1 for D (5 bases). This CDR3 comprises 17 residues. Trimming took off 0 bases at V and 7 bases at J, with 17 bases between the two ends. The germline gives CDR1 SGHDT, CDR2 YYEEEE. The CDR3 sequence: CASSLVSQGGDNSPLHF. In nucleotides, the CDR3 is TGTGCCAGCAGCTTGGTCAGCCAGGGAGGAGACAATTCACCCCTCCACTTT.